Presented here are 16 T cell receptor beta chains from one specimen sequenced in a study of cytomegalovirus exposure and HLA in healthy donors. PCR employed 60 Vbeta and 13 Jbeta primers. Some clones are missing from TCRdb's copy, which holds only in-frame ones; the method was immunoSEQ multiplex PCR. The sample comprises about 130,000 clones, over 70% of which are singletons, and over 2% rests with the top ten. Sequenced material: PBMCs. These receptors all stem from a man aged 30-40 years in good health and CMV-seronegative.

The chain links TRBV11-3 to TRBJ1-1; 7 bases agree with TRBD1. The CDR3 totals 13 residues. The V segment lost 4 bases and the J segment 4 bases; nucleotides outside the gene matches: 3. Germline-derived CDR1 and CDR2 are SGHNT and YENEEA. The CDR3 region has the DNA TGTGCCAGCAGCTCACAGGGGAGCACTGAAGCTTTCTTT. This sequence encodes CASSSQGSTEAFF.

The genes are TRBV4-1 and TRBJ2-2; D perhaps matches TRBD2 (6 bases). Trimming shortened V by 3 bases and J by 4 bases, and 9 bases separated the two germline ends. Germline-derived CDR1 and CDR2 are MGHRA and YSYEKL. The CDR3 is 14 amino acids. CDR3 nucleotides: TGCGCCAGCAGCCACGGAGGGGCCACCGGGGAGCTGTTTTTT. This codes for CASSHGGATGELFF.

The chain is built from TRBV19 and TRBJ2-1; the D is unclear. The CDR3 runs 13 residues. Germline lookup yields CDR1 LNHDA and CDR2 SQIVND (reference sequence). V was shortened by 1 base and J by 3 bases, with 4 bases between the two germline ends. This CDR3 reads CASSIVLYNEQFF. The CDR3 coding sequence is TGTGCCAGTAGTATAGTCCTCTACAATGAGCAGTTCTTC.

The sample holds one count of this clone. In nucleotides, the CDR3 is TGTGCCAGCAGCCCTCGGGGCGGGAGGGCGGAGACCCAGTACTTC. Translation gives CASSPRGGRAETQYF. This rearrangement joins TRBV6-6 to TRBJ2-5, with 9 bases identical to TRBD2. CDR3 length equals 15 residues. Germline lookup yields CDR1 MNHNY and CDR2 SVGAGI (reference sequence). The ends lost 6 bases at V and 5 bases at J; junction bases unmatched: 10.

The rearrangement joins TRBV20-1 to TRBJ2-3; D gene unclear. With 3 bases removed from V and 4 bases from J, the gap between germline ends came to 5 bases. Germline V CDR1 and CDR2: DFQATT, SNEGSKA (reference sequence). CDR3 size: 11 residues. The CDR3 is CSASPADTQYF. For the CDR3, the DNA is TGCAGTGCTAGCCCAGCAGATACGCAGTATTTT.

The chain carries TRBV5-4 and TRBJ2-3, with D tentatively TRBD2 (5 bases). CDR3 length: 14 residues. Trimming removed 0 bases at V and 4 bases at J, with 9 bases between. From germline, CDR1 is SGHNT and CDR2 YYREEE (reference sequence). This chain's CDR3 is CASSLVAGADTQYF. The CDR3 DNA sequence: TGTGCCAGCAGCTTGGTTGCCGGGGCAGATACGCAGTATTTT.

The chain couples TRBV15 to TRBJ1-4; D is unclear. The CDR3 is made up of 19 amino acids. Germline values: CDR1 LNHNV, CDR2 YYDKDF (reference sequence). V dropped 0 bases and J dropped 8 bases, with 25 bases sitting between them. CDR3 sequence reads: CATSREGFRDPRRGEKLFF. The CDR3 DNA reads TGTGCCACCAGCAGAGAAGGGTTCCGCGACCCGAGACGAGGGGAAAAACTGTTTTTT. The entire variable domain, with the rest obtained from reference TRBV15 and TRBJ1-4, is as follows: DAMVIQNPRYQVTQFGKPVTLSCSQTLNHNVMYWYQQKSSQAPKLLFHYYDKDFNNEADTPDNFQSRRPNTSFCFLDIRSPGLGDTAMYLCATSREGFRDPRRGEKLFFGSGTQLSVL.

The chain has TRBV19 and TRBJ2-1; 8 bases align to TRBD1. CDR3 length equals 14 residues. Trimming at V came to 7 bases and at J to 5 bases, leaving 7 bases not matched to a gene. Germline loops: CDR1 LNHDA, CDR2 SQIVND (reference sequence). DNA for the CDR3: TGTGCCAGTACCCTATTGACAGGGGACAATGAGCAGTTCTTC. This translates into CASTLLTGDNEQFF.

The J gene is TRBJ2-7, the V gene TRBV7-9; D remains ambiguous. CDR3 size: 14 residues. The V gene's germline CDR1 is SEHNR and CDR2 FQNEAQ (reference sequence). The V gene lost 5 bases and the J gene lost 3 bases, with 14 bases spanning the gap. In nucleotides, the CDR3 is TGTGCCAGCAGCCCCTCCGTCGGTGTCTACGAGCAGTACTTC. The encoded protein is CASSPSVGVYEQYF. Filled out from reference TRBV7-9 and TRBJ2-7, the complete variable domain reads DTGVSQNPRHKITKRGQNVTFRCDPISEHNRLYWYRQTLGQGPEFLTYFQNEAQLEKSRLLSDRFSAERPKGSFSTLEIQRTEQGDSAMYLCASSPSVGVYEQYFGPGTRLTVT.

The chain has TRBV21-1 and TRBJ2-5; TRBD2, the table's D call, lacks a check against the DNA. TRBV21-1 is assigned pseudogene status. This CDR3 spans 13 amino acids. The CDR3 here is CAKLPGLKETQYF. In nucleotides, the CDR3 is TGTGCCAAACTCCCGGGACTTAAAGAGACCCAGTACTTC.

The CDR3 DNA sequence: TGTGCCTGGAGTGTGTTTAGCGCCTACTCCTACAATGAGCAGTTCTTC. Protein sequence: CAWSVFSAYSYNEQFF. The chain links TRBV30 to TRBJ2-1; D might be TRBD2 (5 bases). Germline V gene lookup returns CDR1 GTSNPN and CDR2 SVGIG (reference sequence). V was shortened by 0 bases and J by 0 bases, with 12 bases between the two germline ends. CDR3 length equals 16 residues.

The V and J genes are TRBV9 and TRBJ2-1; D not resolved. V lost 4 bases to trimming and J lost 0 bases, with 5 bases between them. There are 13 residues in the CDR3. The germline V gene has CDR1 SGDLS and CDR2 YYNGEE. CDR3 DNA: TGTGCCAGCAGCCCTAGCTCCTACAATGAGCAGTTCTTC. Its protein is CASSPSSYNEQFF.

This sequence joins TRBV28 and TRBJ2-6; D is ambiguous. This CDR3 has 14 amino acids. Germline CDR1 is MDHEN and CDR2 is SYDVKM. V dropped 10 bases and J dropped 2 bases, with 12 bases sitting between them. The DNA of the CDR3 is TGTGCCACCCCTACGGTTCCTGGGGCCAACGTCCTGACTTTC. It codes for CATPTVPGANVLTF. Variable domain in full (rest from reference TRBV28 and TRBJ2-6): DVKVTQSSRYLVKRTGEKVFLECVQDMDHENMFWYRQDPGLGLRLIYFSYDVKMKEKGDIPEGYSVSREKKERFSLILESASTNQTSMYLCATPTVPGANVLTFGAGSRLTVL.

DNA of the CDR3: TGTGCCTGGTGCCTTGGGGGGGAGGGTGAAGCTTTCTTT. It yields the protein CAWCLGGEGEAFF. The chain is built from TRBV30 and TRBJ1-1; weak D call: TRBD1 (5 bases). CDR3 length: 13 amino acids. Per germline, CDR1 GTSNPN and CDR2 SVGIG (reference sequence). Trimming cost V 5 bases and J 7 bases, with 17 bases left between them.

The chain links TRBV6-5 to TRBJ1-5; TRBD1 agrees at 9 bases. The ends lost 5 bases at V and 5 bases at J; junction bases unmatched: 7. Looked up from germline, CDR1 is MNHEY and CDR2 is SVGAGI. The CDR3 is made up of 15 amino acids. The CDR3 loop is CASSPGQGWDQPQHF. The CDR3 DNA is TGTGCCAGCAGTCCGGGACAGGGTTGGGATCAGCCCCAGCATTTT.

The chain employs TRBV7-2 and TRBJ2-5; D may be TRBD2 (5 bases). V lost 0 bases and J lost 5, with 10 bases in between. This CDR3 region has 14 residues. Germline loops: CDR1 SGHTA, CDR2 FQGNSA. CDR3 amino acids: CASSLARSGETQYF. CDR3 nucleotide sequence: TGTGCCAGCAGCTTAGCGCGGTCGGGGGAGACCCAGTACTTC. Combining the CDR3 with reference TRBV7-2 and TRBJ2-5 gives the whole variable domain GAGVSQSPSNKVTEKGKDVELRCDPISGHTALYWYRQSLGQGLEFLIYFQGNSAPDKSGLPSDRFSAERTGGSVSTLTIQRTQQEDSAVYLCASSLARSGETQYFGPGTRLLVL.